Listed below are T cell receptor beta chains from one sample, sequenced in a study of T cells in localized non-small cell lung cancer. Assay used: immunoSEQ multiplex PCR; TCRdb lists only in-frame clones, some missing. This sample has around 34,000 clones; 90% to 95% occur once, and the top ten carry 7% to 9%. Sequenced here: peripheral blood, sampled before any cancer treatment. The receptors come from a female donor aged 60 or older with stage I lung adenocarcinoma. The CDR3 runs from the conserved cysteine through the conserved F or W. Fields, in order: D gene, V gene, clone size, J gene, CDR3 length, CDR3 protein, CDR3 DNA. D genes are given only for firm matches. Only some rows state a clone size, as once, few, many or a class for expanded clones.

.,TRBV7-9,.,TRBJ1-1,10,CASSYLEAFF,TGTGCCAGCAGCTATTTGGAAGCTTTCTTT
.,TRBV4-3,.,TRBJ2-1,15,CASSQDSGIYNEQFF,TGCGCCAGCAGCCAAGATTCCGGGATTTACAATGAGCAGTTCTTC
.,TRBV7-2,once,TRBJ1-4,12,CASSFGNEKLFF,TGTGCCAGCAGCTTTGGTAATGAAAAACTGTTTTTT
.,TRBV28,.,TRBJ1-5,15,CAVSRRLVGNQPQHF,TGTGCCGTGTCTCGAAGGCTCGTCGGCAATCAGCCCCAGCATTTT
TRBD1,TRBV7-3,.,TRBJ1-2,14,CASSSTGTAGGYTF,TGTGCCAGCAGCTCTACAGGGACAGCGGGAGGCTACACCTTC
TRBD1,TRBV7-2,.,TRBJ2-5,14,CASSLQGGEETQYF,TGTGCCAGCAGCCTACAGGGGGGAGAAGAGACCCAGTACTTC
.,TRBV30,.,TRBJ1-3,14,CAWSTLGSGNTIYF,TGTGCCTGGAGCACCTTGGGTTCTGGAAACACCATATATTTT
.,TRBV19,.,TRBJ2-1,16,CASGPGGWREGGEQFF,TGTGCCAGCGGGCCAGGGGGCTGGCGGGAGGGCGGTGAGCAGTTCTTC
.,TRBV7-2,.,TRBJ1-5,13,CASRSVSNQPQHF,TGTGCCAGCAGGTCGGTCAGCAATCAGCCCCAGCATTTT
TRBD1,TRBV6-1,.,TRBJ1-4,15,CASSVQGARREKLFF,TGTGCCAGCAGTGTACAGGGGGCACGGCGAGAAAAACTGTTTTTT
.,TRBV11-3,.,TRBJ1-1,18,CASSLGTGVGYMNTEAFF,TGTGCCAGCAGCTTAGGAACGGGAGTTGGCTACATGAACACTGAAGCTTTCTTT
.,TRBV27,few,TRBJ1-5,15,CASSPSRQDGQPQHF,TGTGCCAGCAGTCCTTCCCGCCAGGACGGCCAGCCCCAGCATTTT
.,TRBV14,once,TRBJ2-6,16,CASSQVGRTGANVLTF,TGTGCCAGCAGCCAAGTGGGGCGTACTGGGGCCAACGTCCTGACTTTC
TRBD2,TRBV10-3,once,TRBJ2-1,15,CATSPGGGFYNEQFF,TGTGCCACCTCCCCGGGGGGGGGATTTTACAATGAGCAGTTCTTC
.,TRBV7-6,.,TRBJ2-6,14,CASSLEPGANVLTF,TGTGCCAGCAGCTTAGAACCTGGGGCCAACGTCCTGACTTTC